This entry lists 9 T cell receptor beta chains sequenced from one sample in a study of T-cell reconstitution after alpha-beta-depleted transplantation in children. Study-wide points: Reportedly, only several hundred clones from non-depleted graft cells drove alpha-beta T-cell counts at about two months.

Using unique molecular identifiers, the investigators prepared the TCRbeta library. TCRdb fed the PCR reads into MiXCR, producing one record per CDR3 protein. The table records roughly 30,000 distinct CDR3 sequences, 5% to 7% of them present only once. These receptors have no known antigen. The sequencing here drew on peripheral blood, taken 60 days after TCRalphabeta/CD19-depleted stem cell transplant. The receptor set was obtained from a child in the first two years of life who had a stem cell transplant for acute myeloid leukemia, so the T cells may come from the graft donor.

This clonotype showed up many times. J is TRBJ1-1 and V is TRBV5-1; TRBD1 agrees at 7 bases. The V gene end was trimmed by 2 bases and the J gene end by 1 base; junction bases not matched to a gene: 5. This CDR3 has 15 residues. Germline lookup yields CDR1 SGHRS and CDR2 YFSETQ. The DNA of the CDR3 is TGCGCCAGCAGCTTAGCGGACAGGACGAACACTGAAGCTTTCTTT. Translated, it gives CASSLADRTNTEAFF.

This clonotype was observed many times. V and J are TRBV12-3 or TRBV12-4 and TRBJ1-5; D might be TRBD1 (6 bases). The CDR3 runs to 13 residues. Trimming took 7 bases from V and 1 from J, leaving 8 bases between them. Here the CDR3 DNA reads TGTGCCAGCAACCAGGGGAGCAATCAGCCCCAGCATTTT. Translated: CASNQGSNQPQHF.

This clonotype appeared many times. The rearrangement links TRBV29-1 to TRBJ2-7; D is undetermined. Germline CDR1 SQVTM, CDR2 ANQGSEA. The CDR3 is 11 amino acids. The ends were cut back, 3 bases at V and 0 bases at J, with 3 bases in the middle. The CDR3 nucleotides read TGCAGCGTTGACAGCTCCTACGAGCAGTACTTC. Amino acid sequence: CSVDSSYEQYF.

This clonotype was seen at least ten times. This chain joins TRBV4-2 and TRBJ2-7; weak D call: TRBD1 (6 bases). This CDR3 has 17 amino acids. Trimming shortened V by 4 bases and J by 2 bases, and 21 bases separated the two germline ends. The germline V gene encodes CDR1 LGHNA and CDR2 YNFKEQ. The CDR3 reads CASSLFTPGQLTYEQYF. The CDR3, as DNA: TGTGCCAGCAGCCTATTTACTCCGGGACAACTTACCTACGAGCAGTACTTC.

The chain carries TRBV9 and TRBJ2-5, with D possibly matching TRBD2 (7 bases). The V gene's germline CDR1 is SGDLS and CDR2 YYNGEE. V was shortened by 4 bases and J by 5 bases, with 21 bases between the two germline ends. The CDR3 is 16 amino acids. The CDR3 sequence: CASSKEGGPLRETQYF. The CDR3 DNA reads TGTGCCAGCAGCAAGGAGGGGGGGCCCCTACGGGAGACCCAGTACTTC. Combining the CDR3 with reference TRBV9 and TRBJ2-5 gives the whole variable domain DSGVTQTPKHLITATGQRVTLRCSPRSGDLSVYWYQQSLDQGLQFLIQYYNGEERAKGNILERFSAQQFPDLHSELNLSSLELGDSALYFCASSKEGGPLRETQYFGPGTRLLVL.

This clonotype was seen many times. The chain employs TRBV10-3 and TRBJ2-7; maybe TRBD2 (5 bases). Deletions cut 4 bases from V and 7 bases from J, with 8 bases between. This CDR3 has 11 amino acids. CDR1 is ENHRY, CDR2 SYGVKD, per germline. CDR3 bases: TGTGCCATCAGTGTCCCGGGGGAGCAGTACTTC. Protein sequence: CAISVPGEQYF.

At least ten counts were recorded for this clonotype. The chain links TRBV4-3 to TRBJ2-7; 9 nucleotides agree with TRBD1. The CDR3 has 17 residues. After removal of 0 bases from V and 2 bases from J, the junction contained 8 bases not matched to a gene. Germline CDR1 LGHNA, CDR2 YSLEER. As DNA, the CDR3 is TGCGCCAGCAGCCAAGATTCCACGGGACAGGGTCCCTACGAGCAGTACTTC. The encoded protein is CASSQDSTGQGPYEQYF.

This clonotype was observed many times. The rearrangement uses TRBV7-9 and TRBJ2-5; D ambiguous. Germline V gene data show CDR1 as SEHNR and CDR2 as FQNEAQ (reference sequence). The V gene lost 6 bases and the J gene lost 5 bases, with 10 bases spanning the gap. There are 12 residues in the CDR3. DNA of the CDR3: TGTGCCAGCAGTTTAATTGGCGAGACCCAGTACTTC. Residues: CASSLIGETQYF. Full variable domain (missing parts from reference TRBV7-9 and TRBJ2-5): DTGVSQNPRHKITKRGQNVTFRCDPISEHNRLYWYRQTLGQGPEFLTYFQNEAQLEKSRLLSDRFSAERPKGSFSTLEIQRTEQGDSAMYLCASSLIGETQYFGPGTRLLVL.

This clonotype was found many times. The chain is built from TRBV4-2 and TRBJ2-7, with TRBD2 matching 16 bases. The length of the CDR3 is 19 residues. V lost 4 bases and J lost 5; bases outside the gene matches: 14. The germline gives CDR1 LGHNA, CDR2 YNFKEQ. The CDR3 nucleotides are TGTGCCAGCAGCCCTCCCGGGGGGCCCGGGACTAGCGGGAGGGACGAGCAGTACTTC. Protein product: CASSPPGGPGTSGRDEQYF.